The 5 T cell receptor beta chains below were found in one sample sequenced in a study of T-cell reconstitution after alpha-beta-depleted transplantation in children. Preparation of the TCRbeta library involved a method that used unique molecular identifiers. TCRdb re-analysed the PCR reads in MiXCR, keeping a single row per CDR3 protein. Of approximately 220,000 distinct CDR3 sequences listed, approximately 19% were seen once; the top ten hold around 45%. The specimen comprised PBMCs, mostly from graft donor cells, sampled 360 days after TCRalphabeta/CD19-depleted stem cell transplant. The receptors were sampled from a male patient aged 2-9 years who had a stem cell transplant for acute lymphoblastic leukemia, so the T cells may come from the graft donor.

The chain carries TRBV7-2 and TRBJ2-7; 10 bases line up with TRBD1. Trimming cost V 2 bases and J 0 bases; bases outside gene matches: 4. Per the germline V gene, CDR1 is SGHTA and CDR2 is FQGNSA. The CDR3 is 16 residues long. The CDR3 nucleotides are TGTGCCAGCAGCTTATTGGGACAGGGGAACTCCTACGAGCAGTACTTC. As protein: CASSLLGQGNSYEQYF.

About this clonotype: A single base separates this from a much larger clone, so it may be a read error. The V gene is TRBV12-3 or TRBV12-4, the J gene TRBJ2-1; D not resolved. The CDR3 is 16 amino acids. The CDR3, as DNA: TGTGTCAGCAGTTTGAAAGGAGCTTTATCCTACAATGAGCAGTTCTTC. Its protein is CVSSLKGALSYNEQFF.

This clonotype was detected a few times. This chain uses TRBV5-6 with TRBJ2-1; possible D gene TRBD1, 5 bases. CDR1 is SGHDT and CDR2 is YYEEEE in the germline V gene. Trimming took 3 bases from V and 12 from J, leaving 13 bases between them. This CDR3 contains 12 residues. For the CDR3, the DNA is TGTGCCAGCAGCTCGGCGAGTGGGGCGCAGTTCTTC. Translation gives CASSSASGAQFF.

This clonotype was recorded a few times. The V and J genes are TRBV15 and TRBJ2-7, with a tentative D call TRBD1 (6 bases). V was trimmed by 2 bases and J by 0 bases, leaving 11 bases between them. The CDR3 has 15 residues. Germline CDR1 is LNHNV and CDR2 is YYDKDF (reference sequence). In nucleotides, the CDR3 is TGTGCCACCAGCAGAAGACAGGTCCTCTCCTACGAGCAGTACTTC. Its protein product is CATSRRQVLSYEQYF.

This rearrangement joins TRBV5-1 to TRBJ2-1, with a tentative D call TRBD2 (6 bases). This CDR3 is 13 amino acids long. Looked up from germline, CDR1 is SGHRS and CDR2 is YFSETQ. V shed 5 bases and J shed 7 bases, with 13 bases lying between them. CDR3 loop: CASSHPRGNEQFF. The CDR3 nucleotides read TGCGCCAGCAGTCACCCCCGGGGGAATGAGCAGTTCTTC.